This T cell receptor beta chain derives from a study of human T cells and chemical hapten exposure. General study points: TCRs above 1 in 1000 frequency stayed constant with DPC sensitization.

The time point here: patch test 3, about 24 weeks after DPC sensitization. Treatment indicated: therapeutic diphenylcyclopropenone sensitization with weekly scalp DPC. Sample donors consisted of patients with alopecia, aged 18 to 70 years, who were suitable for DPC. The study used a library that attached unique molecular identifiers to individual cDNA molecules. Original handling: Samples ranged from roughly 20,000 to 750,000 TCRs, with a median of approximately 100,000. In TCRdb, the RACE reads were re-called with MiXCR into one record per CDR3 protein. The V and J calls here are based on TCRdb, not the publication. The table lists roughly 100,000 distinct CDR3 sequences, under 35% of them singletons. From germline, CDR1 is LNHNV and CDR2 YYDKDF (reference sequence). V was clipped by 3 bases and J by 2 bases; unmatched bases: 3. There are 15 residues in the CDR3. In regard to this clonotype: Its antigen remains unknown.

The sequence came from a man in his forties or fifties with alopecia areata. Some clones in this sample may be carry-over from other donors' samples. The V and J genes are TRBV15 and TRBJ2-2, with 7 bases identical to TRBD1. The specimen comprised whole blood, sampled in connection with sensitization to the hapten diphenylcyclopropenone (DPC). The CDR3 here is CATSRTGLNTGELFF. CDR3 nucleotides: TGTGCCACCAGCAGGACAGGGCTAAACACCGGGGAGCTGTTTTTT.